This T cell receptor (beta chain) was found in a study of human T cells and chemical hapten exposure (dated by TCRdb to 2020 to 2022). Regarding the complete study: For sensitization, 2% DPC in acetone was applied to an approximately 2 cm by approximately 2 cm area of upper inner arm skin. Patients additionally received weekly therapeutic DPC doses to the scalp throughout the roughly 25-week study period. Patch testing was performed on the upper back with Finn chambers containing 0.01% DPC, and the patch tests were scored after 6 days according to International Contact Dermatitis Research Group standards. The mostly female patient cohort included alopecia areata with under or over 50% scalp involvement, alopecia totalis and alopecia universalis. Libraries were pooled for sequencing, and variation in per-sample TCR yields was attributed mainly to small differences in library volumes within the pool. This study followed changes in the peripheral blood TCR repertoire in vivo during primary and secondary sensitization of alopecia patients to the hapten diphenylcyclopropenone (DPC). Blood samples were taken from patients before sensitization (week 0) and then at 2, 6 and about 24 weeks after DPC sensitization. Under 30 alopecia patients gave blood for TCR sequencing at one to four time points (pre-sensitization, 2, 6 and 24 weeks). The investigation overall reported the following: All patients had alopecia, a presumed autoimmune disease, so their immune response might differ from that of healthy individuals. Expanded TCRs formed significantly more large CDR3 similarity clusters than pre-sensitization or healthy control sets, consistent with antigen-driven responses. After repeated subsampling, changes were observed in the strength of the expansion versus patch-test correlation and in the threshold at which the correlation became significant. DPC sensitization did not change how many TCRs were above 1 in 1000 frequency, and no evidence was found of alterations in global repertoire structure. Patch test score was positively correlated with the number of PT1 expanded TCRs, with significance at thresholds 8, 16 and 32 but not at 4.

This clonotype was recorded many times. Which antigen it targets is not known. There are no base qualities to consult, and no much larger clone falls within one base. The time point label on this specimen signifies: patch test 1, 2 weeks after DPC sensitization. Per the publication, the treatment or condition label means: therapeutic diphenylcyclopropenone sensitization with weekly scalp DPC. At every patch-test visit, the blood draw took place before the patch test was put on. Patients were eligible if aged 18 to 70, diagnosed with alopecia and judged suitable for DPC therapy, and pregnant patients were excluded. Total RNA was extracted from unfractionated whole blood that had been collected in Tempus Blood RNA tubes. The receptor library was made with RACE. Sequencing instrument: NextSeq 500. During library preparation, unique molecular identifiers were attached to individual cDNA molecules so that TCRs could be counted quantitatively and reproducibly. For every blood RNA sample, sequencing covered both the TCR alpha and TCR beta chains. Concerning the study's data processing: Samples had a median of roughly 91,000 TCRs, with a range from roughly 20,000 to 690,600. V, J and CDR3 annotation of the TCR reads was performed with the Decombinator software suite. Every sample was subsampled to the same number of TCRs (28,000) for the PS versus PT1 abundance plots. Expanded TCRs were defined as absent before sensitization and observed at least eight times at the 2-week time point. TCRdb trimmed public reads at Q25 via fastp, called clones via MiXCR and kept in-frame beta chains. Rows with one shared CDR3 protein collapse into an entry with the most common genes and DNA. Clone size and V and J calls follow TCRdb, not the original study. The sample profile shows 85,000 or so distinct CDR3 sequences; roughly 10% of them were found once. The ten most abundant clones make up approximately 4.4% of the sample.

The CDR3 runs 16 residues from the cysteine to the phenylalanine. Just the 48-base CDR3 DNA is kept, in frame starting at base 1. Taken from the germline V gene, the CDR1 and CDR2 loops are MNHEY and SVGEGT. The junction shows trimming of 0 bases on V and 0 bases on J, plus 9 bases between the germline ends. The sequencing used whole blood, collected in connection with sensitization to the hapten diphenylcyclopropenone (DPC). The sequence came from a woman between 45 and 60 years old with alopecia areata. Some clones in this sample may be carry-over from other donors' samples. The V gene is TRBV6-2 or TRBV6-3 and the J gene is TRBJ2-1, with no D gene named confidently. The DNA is TGTGCCAGCAGTTACTCGGGCAGGAGCTCCTACAATGAGCAGTTCTTC. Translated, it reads CASSYSGRSSYNEQFF.